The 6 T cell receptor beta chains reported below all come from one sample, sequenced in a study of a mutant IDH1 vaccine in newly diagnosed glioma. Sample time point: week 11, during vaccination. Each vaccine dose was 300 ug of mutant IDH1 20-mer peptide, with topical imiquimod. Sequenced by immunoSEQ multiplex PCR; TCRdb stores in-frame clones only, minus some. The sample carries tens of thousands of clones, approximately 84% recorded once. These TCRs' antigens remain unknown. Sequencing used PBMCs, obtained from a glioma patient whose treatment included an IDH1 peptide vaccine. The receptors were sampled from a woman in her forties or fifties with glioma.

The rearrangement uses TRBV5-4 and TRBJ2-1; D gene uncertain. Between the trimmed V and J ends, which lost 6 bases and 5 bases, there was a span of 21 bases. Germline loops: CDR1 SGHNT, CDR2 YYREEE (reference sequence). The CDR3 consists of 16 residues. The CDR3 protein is CASTTLPPGPHNEQFF. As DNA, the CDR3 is TGTGCCAGCACCACCCTTCCCCCTGGGCCCCACAATGAGCAGTTCTTC.

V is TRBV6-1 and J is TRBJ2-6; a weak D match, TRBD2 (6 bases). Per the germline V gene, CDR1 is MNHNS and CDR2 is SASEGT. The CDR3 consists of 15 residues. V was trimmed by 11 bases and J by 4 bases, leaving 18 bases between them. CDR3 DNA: TGTGCCGGAGGGAGCTGGCTGGGAGGGGCCAACGTCCTGACTTTC. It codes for CAGGSWLGGANVLTF.

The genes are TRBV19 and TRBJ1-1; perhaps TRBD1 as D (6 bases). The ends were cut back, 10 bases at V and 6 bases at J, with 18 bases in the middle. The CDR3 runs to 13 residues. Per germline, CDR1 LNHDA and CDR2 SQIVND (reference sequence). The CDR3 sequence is CAILGGESSEAFF. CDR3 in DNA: TGTGCCATTTTAGGGGGGGAAAGCTCTGAAGCTTTCTTT. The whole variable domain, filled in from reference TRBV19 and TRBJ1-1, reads DGGITQSPKYLFRKEGQNVTLSCEQNLNHDAMYWYRQDPGQGLRLIYYSQIVNDFQKGDIAEGYSVSREKKESFPLTVTSAQKNPTAFYLCAILGGESSEAFFGQGTRLTVV.

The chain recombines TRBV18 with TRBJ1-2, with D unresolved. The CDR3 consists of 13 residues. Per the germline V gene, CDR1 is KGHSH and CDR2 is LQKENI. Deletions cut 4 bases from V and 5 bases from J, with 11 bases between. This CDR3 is CASSLGQDYGYTF. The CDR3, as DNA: TGTGCCAGCTCACTAGGGCAGGATTATGGCTACACCTTC.

In DNA, the CDR3 is TGCGCCAGCAGCCAAGATTTGCGACAGGGGGCCGCGGCCAACGTCCTGACTTTC. Translation: CASSQDLRQGAAANVLTF. This chain uses TRBV4-3 with TRBJ2-6; 10 nucleotides line up with TRBD1. CDR3 size: 18 residues. Trimming removed 0 bases from V and 6 bases from J; junction bases left unmatched: 8. Per the germline V gene, CDR1 is LGHNA and CDR2 is YSLEER.

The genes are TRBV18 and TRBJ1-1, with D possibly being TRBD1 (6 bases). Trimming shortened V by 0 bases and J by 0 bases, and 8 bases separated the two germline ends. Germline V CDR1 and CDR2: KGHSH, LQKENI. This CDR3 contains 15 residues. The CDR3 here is CASSPPQGLNTEAFF. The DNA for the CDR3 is TGTGCCAGCTCACCACCCCAGGGGCTGAACACTGAAGCTTTCTTT.